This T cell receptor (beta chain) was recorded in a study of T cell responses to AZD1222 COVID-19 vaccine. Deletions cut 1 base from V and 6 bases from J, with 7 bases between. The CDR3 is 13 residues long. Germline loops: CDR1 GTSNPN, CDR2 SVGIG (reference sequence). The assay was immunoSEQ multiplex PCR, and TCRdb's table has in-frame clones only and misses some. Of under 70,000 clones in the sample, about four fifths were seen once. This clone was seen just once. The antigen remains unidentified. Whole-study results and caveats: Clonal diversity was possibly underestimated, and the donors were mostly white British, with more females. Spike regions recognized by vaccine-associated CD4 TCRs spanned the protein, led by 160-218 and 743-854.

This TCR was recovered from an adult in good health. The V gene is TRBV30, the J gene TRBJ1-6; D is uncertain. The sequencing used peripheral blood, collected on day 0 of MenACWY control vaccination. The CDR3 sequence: CAWSGDSNSPLHF. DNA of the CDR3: TGTGCCTGGAGTGGGGATTCTAATTCACCCCTCCACTTT.